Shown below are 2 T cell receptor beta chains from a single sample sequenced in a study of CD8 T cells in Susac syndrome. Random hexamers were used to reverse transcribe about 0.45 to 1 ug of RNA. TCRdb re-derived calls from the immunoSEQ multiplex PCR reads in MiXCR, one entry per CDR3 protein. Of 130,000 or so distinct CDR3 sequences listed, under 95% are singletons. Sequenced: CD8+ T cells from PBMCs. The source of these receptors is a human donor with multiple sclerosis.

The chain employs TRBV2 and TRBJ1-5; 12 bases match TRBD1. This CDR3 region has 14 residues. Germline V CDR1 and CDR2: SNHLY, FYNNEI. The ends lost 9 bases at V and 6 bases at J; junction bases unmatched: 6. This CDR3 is CASRDRGLGQPQHF. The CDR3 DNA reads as TGTGCCAGTAGGGACAGGGGGCTTGGTCAGCCCCAGCATTTT.

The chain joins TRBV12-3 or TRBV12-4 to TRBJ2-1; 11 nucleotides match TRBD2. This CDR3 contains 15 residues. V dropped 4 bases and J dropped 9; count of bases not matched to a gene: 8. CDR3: CASSSGTSGAGEQFF. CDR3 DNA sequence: TGTGCCAGCAGTTCCGGGACTAGCGGTGCCGGTGAGCAGTTCTTC.